The T cell receptor (beta chain) described here comes from a study of CD8+ T cells in alopecia areata. The wider study: Dosing spanned 6 to 18 months on tofacitinib, then 6 months off drug.

The sequencing template was cDNA reverse transcribed from extracted RNA. Sequenced by immunoSEQ multiplex PCR; TCRdb stores in-frame clones only, minus some. This repertoire shows 160,000 or so clones, 55% to 75% found once; its top ten account for approximately 0.91%. The ends lost 0 bases at V and 6 bases at J; junction bases unmatched: 8. This CDR3 spans 16 amino acids. Germline-derived CDR1 and CDR2 are GTSNPN and SVGIG (reference sequence). Treatment: oral pan-JAK inhibitor, 5-10 mg twice daily. The rearrangement uses TRBV30 and TRBJ2-5; TRBD1 aligns across 12 bases. This clonotype was obtained from a human donor with alopecia areata. The sequenced sample was CD4+ T cells sorted from blood, obtained at week 4, from a patient treated with tofacitinib. For the CDR3, the DNA is TGTGCCTGGAGTGTACCCGGGACAGGGGGCTCGAAGACCCAGTACTTC. It is translated as CAWSVPGTGGSKTQYF.